These 30 T cell receptor beta chains share one sample of origin, sequenced in a study of T-cell memory formation after mild COVID-19. MiXCR was run by TCRdb on the 5' RACE reads, yielding one entry per CDR3 protein. This table has roughly 130,000 distinct CDR3 sequences, about 5.9% appearing once. The sample comprised PBMCs or a T cell subset sorted from them (not recorded which). The source of these receptors is an adult woman who had mild COVID-19 (a few samples of this study predate the infection). Cell type and time point are not known.

This clonotype was seen a handful of times. V is TRBV12-3 or TRBV12-4 and J is TRBJ1-4; D is unresolved. This CDR3 is 13 amino acids long. The V gene lost 2 bases and the J gene lost 7 bases, with 8 bases spanning the gap. The CDR3 sequence is CASSLQESEKLFF. For the CDR3, the DNA is TGTGCCAGCAGTTTACAGGAAAGTGAAAAACTGTTTTTT.

The rearrangement uses TRBV12-3 or TRBV12-4 and TRBJ2-3; D unresolved. V lost 1 base and J 5 bases, leaving 10 bases between the germline ends. This CDR3 region has 14 residues. In DNA form, the CDR3 reads TGTGCCAGCAGTTTAGTAGCTCCCCTAGATACGCAGTATTTT. It encodes CASSLVAPLDTQYF.

This clonotype was seen at least ten times. The chain couples TRBV7-7 to TRBJ2-3; 9 nucleotides align to TRBD2. From germline, CDR1 is SSHAT and CDR2 FNYEAQ (reference sequence). The CDR3 sequence is 15 residues long. Trimming removed 5 bases from V and 9 bases from J; junction bases left unmatched: 12. CDR3 amino acids: CASSLSGGQGETQYF. The CDR3 DNA sequence: TGTGCCAGCAGCCTAAGCGGGGGGCAAGGTGAAACGCAGTATTTT.

This clonotype has ten or more counts. The genes are TRBV5-1 and TRBJ1-1; TRBD1 matches at 7 bases. Germline V lookup: CDR1 SGHRS, CDR2 YFSETQ. Trimming at V came to 3 bases and at J to 4 bases, leaving 3 bases not matched to a gene. The CDR3 sequence is 13 residues long. CDR3 sequence (DNA): TGCGCCAGCAGCTCGACAGGGATCACTGAAGCTTTCTTT. This translates into CASSSTGITEAFF.

This clonotype was seen a handful of times. V gene TRBV19 combines with J gene TRBJ1-3, with no clear D. V lost 5 bases to trimming and J lost 0 bases, with 8 bases between them. The CDR3 is 14 amino acids. Per germline, CDR1 LNHDA and CDR2 SQIVND (reference sequence). DNA of the CDR3: TGTGCCAGTAGTCACGGGTCCTCTGGAAACACCATATATTTT. Translating gives CASSHGSSGNTIYF.

This clonotype has at least ten counts. The CDR3 sequence is CASSSPARANYEQYF. The CDR3, as DNA: TGTGCCAGCAGCTCCCCAGCGAGGGCCAACTACGAGCAGTACTTC. J is TRBJ2-7 and V is TRBV7-2, with TRBD2 as a possible D gene (5 bases). Trimming removed 4 bases at V and 3 bases at J, with 16 bases between. The CDR3 is made up of 15 amino acids. The germline gives CDR1 SGHTA, CDR2 FQGNSA.

This clonotype was seen a few times. The chain combines TRBV29-1 with TRBJ2-1; D possibly matches TRBD1 or TRBD2 (7 bases each). This CDR3 has 13 amino acids. Per germline, CDR1 SQVTM and CDR2 ANQGSEA. V was cut by 6 bases and J by 8 bases, with 17 bases left in between. CDR3 in DNA: TGCAGCGTAGCAAGCGGGACAGTCGATGAGCAGTTCTTC. Translated: CSVASGTVDEQFF.

This clonotype was observed many times. CDR3 in amino acids: CATSGGRARTGELFF. The DNA of the CDR3 is TGTGCCACCAGCGGCGGGAGGGCAAGAACCGGGGAGCTGTTTTTT. This rearrangement joins TRBV15 to TRBJ2-2, with 9 positions matching TRBD2. The CDR3 totals 15 residues. CDR1 LNHNV and CDR2 YYDKDF come from the germline V gene (reference sequence). The V segment lost 5 bases and the J segment 5 bases; nucleotides outside the gene matches: 6.

This clonotype came up a few times. The rearrangement joins TRBV5-1 to TRBJ2-6; D is possibly TRBD1 or TRBD2 (5 bases each). Germline-derived CDR1 and CDR2 are SGHRS and YFSETQ. The CDR3 runs to 15 residues. The ends were cut back, 4 bases at V and 4 bases at J, with 12 bases in the middle. For the CDR3, the DNA is TGCGCCAGCAGCGAGCAGGGACGCGGGGCCAACGTCCTGACTTTC. This gives the protein CASSEQGRGANVLTF.

The chain uses TRBV12-3 or TRBV12-4 and TRBJ1-3, with TRBD1 as a possible D gene (6 bases). The V gene lost 6 bases and the J gene lost 0 bases, with 12 bases spanning the gap. The CDR3 is 15 amino acids. CDR3 protein: CASRDSGISGNTIYF. CDR3 bases: TGTGCCAGCAGGGACAGCGGAATCTCTGGAAACACCATATATTTT.

This clonotype has more than one count but fewer than ten. The chain is built from TRBV18 and TRBJ2-2, with TRBD1 matching 7 bases. V dropped 1 base and J dropped 2; count of bases not matched to a gene: 4. Germline V gene sequence: CDR1 KGHSH, CDR2 LQKENI. The CDR3 is 16 residues long. CDR3 sequence: CASSPQRQGNTGELFF. CDR3 DNA sequence: TGTGCCAGCTCACCACAAAGACAGGGAAACACCGGGGAGCTGTTTTTT.

This clonotype was recorded many times. The chain links TRBV6-5 to TRBJ1-1; 7 nucleotides match TRBD1. After removal of 5 bases from V and 4 bases from J, the junction contained 7 bases not matched to a gene. Germline loops: CDR1 MNHEY, CDR2 SVGAGI. The CDR3 spans 14 residues. CDR3: CASSARQGGTEAFF. CDR3 sequence (DNA): TGTGCCAGCAGTGCCCGACAGGGCGGCACTGAAGCTTTCTTT.

The chain uses TRBV5-1 and TRBJ2-6; D may be TRBD1 (6 bases). Trimming cost V 2 bases and J 0 bases, with 12 bases left between them. From germline, CDR1 is SGHRS and CDR2 YFSETQ. This CDR3 comprises 17 residues. The CDR3 sequence: CASSLSGTTSGANVLTF. The CDR3 DNA reads as TGCGCCAGCAGCTTATCCGGGACAACCTCTGGGGCCAACGTCCTGACTTTC.

This clonotype was found many times. The chain combines TRBV6-5 with TRBJ2-3; no clear D. There are 16 residues in the CDR3. Germline-derived CDR1 and CDR2 are MNHEY and SVGAGI. Trimming took off 5 bases at V and 0 bases at J, with 15 bases between the two ends. CDR3 DNA sequence: TGTGCCAGCAGTCCACTAACCTCGCCTAGCACAGATACGCAGTATTTT. The encoded protein is CASSPLTSPSTDTQYF.

This rearrangement joins TRBV6-5 to TRBJ2-1, with D unclear. The CDR3 consists of 13 residues. Germline loops: CDR1 MNHEY, CDR2 SVGAGI. V gave up 0 bases and J gave up 9 bases, with 9 bases separating them. CDR3 loop: CASSYSEGIEQFF. The CDR3 DNA reads as TGTGCCAGCAGTTACTCTGAAGGGATTGAGCAGTTCTTC.

This clonotype was recorded at least ten times. The rearrangement joins TRBV5-1 to TRBJ2-5; 7 bases are a match to TRBD2. The germline CDR1 and CDR2 sequences are SGHRS and YFSETQ. This CDR3 contains 15 residues. After removal of 1 base from V and 4 bases from J, the junction contained 7 bases not matched to a gene. CDR3 loop: CASSLTGGRGETQYF. CDR3 coding DNA: TGCGCCAGCAGCTTGACGGGGGGACGGGGAGAGACCCAGTACTTC.

This chain uses TRBV5-6 with TRBJ2-4; D is ambiguous. V lost 2 bases and J 3 bases, leaving 24 bases between the germline ends. The germline gives CDR1 SGHDT, CDR2 YYEEEE. The CDR3 extends over 19 amino acids. This chain's CDR3 is CASSFRSSGDSPNKNIQYF. The CDR3 DNA is TGTGCCAGCAGCTTCAGATCATCGGGCGACTCCCCTAACAAAAACATTCAGTACTTC.

Ten or more counts support this clonotype. The chain recombines TRBV29-1 with TRBJ1-2; TRBD1 agrees at 9 bases. The J segment lost 4 bases and the V segment lost 4 bases, leaving 10 bases of the junction unmatched. The CDR3 runs 15 residues. Looked up from germline, CDR1 is SQVTM and CDR2 is ANQGSEA. CDR3: CSVAVRDRVRYGYTF. Here the CDR3 DNA reads TGCAGCGTTGCGGTCCGGGACAGGGTTCGCTATGGCTACACCTTC.

This clonotype was found a few times. The chain links TRBV4-3 to TRBJ1-4; D uncertain. Looked up from germline, CDR1 is LGHNA and CDR2 is YSLEER. V was shortened by 3 bases and J by 0 bases, with 2 bases between the two germline ends. The CDR3 is 13 residues long. CDR3 DNA sequence: TGCGCCAGCAGCCATTCAACTAATGAAAAACTGTTTTTT. This codes for CASSHSTNEKLFF.

At least ten counts were recorded for this clonotype. The V and J genes are TRBV5-5 and TRBJ2-7; D is unresolved. Germline assignment: CDR1 SGHKS and CDR2 YYEKEE (reference sequence). V lost 4 bases and J 3 bases, leaving 17 bases between the germline ends. This CDR3 contains 15 residues. CDR3 sequence (DNA): TGTGCCAGCAGCCCCGGCACACTCCGTCTCTACGAGCAGTACTTC. Translation: CASSPGTLRLYEQYF.

This clonotype was recorded many times. V gene TRBV29-1 combines with J gene TRBJ1-1; possible D gene TRBD1, 5 bases. Trimming took 3 bases from V and 7 from J, leaving 9 bases between them. The CDR3 sequence is 11 residues long. Germline V lookup: CDR1 SQVTM, CDR2 ANQGSEA. CDR3 nucleotide sequence: TGCAGCGTTGACCCCGGGGGTGAAGCTTTCTTT. This translates into CSVDPGGEAFF. Full variable domain (rest looked up from reference TRBV29-1 and TRBJ1-1): SAVISQKPSRDICQRGTSLTIQCQVDSQVTMMFWYRQQPGQSLTLIATANQGSEATYESGFVIDKFPISRPNLTFSTLTVSNMSPEDSSIYLCSVDPGGEAFFGQGTRLTVV.

For this clonotype: One junction end disagrees with the germline gene, perhaps due to a read error. The chain employs TRBV3-1 and TRBJ2-5, with unresolved D. The germline V gene has CDR1 LGHDT and CDR2 YNNKEL (reference sequence). There are 11 residues in the CDR3. CDR3 amino acids: CASSLHSGVDF. CDR3 bases: TGTGCCAGCAGCCTCCATTCGGGTGTTGACTTC.

This clonotype was observed many times. The chain carries TRBV24-1 and TRBJ2-1; tentative D call: TRBD1 (6 bases). This CDR3 has 15 residues. CDR1 is KGHDR, CDR2 SFDVKD, per germline. V was clipped by 4 bases and J by 4 bases, with 13 bases between them. CDR3 residues: CATSEDSPQYNEQFF. CDR3 nucleotides: TGTGCCACCAGTGAGGACAGTCCCCAGTACAATGAGCAGTTCTTC.

This clonotype was seen more than once but under ten times. V and J are TRBV21-1 and TRBJ2-6; the table's TRBD2 call for D was not verified on the DNA. TRBV21-1 is noted as a pseudogene. This CDR3 region has 18 residues. CDR3 DNA: TGTGCCAGCAGCAAGAACAGCGGGTTCAACTCTGGGGCCAACGTCCTGACTTTC. This encodes CASSKNSGFNSGANVLTF.

This clonotype was picked up a small number of times. The chain links TRBV10-3 to TRBJ2-7, with TRBD1 matching 8 bases. CDR1 and CDR2 from the germline V gene are ENHRY and SYGVKD. Trimming cost V 3 bases and J 4 bases; bases outside gene matches: 17. The CDR3 length is 18 residues. The CDR3 sequence: CAISEQGGRAFTGYEQYF. The DNA of the CDR3 is TGTGCCATCAGTGAACAGGGGGGTCGGGCCTTCACGGGGTACGAGCAGTACTTC.

This chain connects TRBV6-2 or TRBV6-3 to TRBJ1-5; 11 bases map to TRBD1. V lost 10 bases and J lost 6; bases outside the gene matches: 5. Germline CDR1 reads MNHEY; CDR2 reads SVGEGT. This CDR3 is 13 amino acids long. The CDR3 DNA follows: TGTGCCACTTCGGACAGGGGGCTTCAGCCCCAGCATTTT. Amino acid sequence: CATSDRGLQPQHF.

Many counts were recorded for this clonotype. The gene calls are TRBV4-3 and TRBJ1-1; D is unclear. Between the trimmed V and J ends, which lost 0 bases and 5 bases, there was a span of 7 bases. The CDR3 runs 13 residues. Germline values: CDR1 LGHNA, CDR2 YSLEER. The CDR3 coding sequence is TGCGCCAGCAGCCAAGATATCGGGACTGAAGCTTTCTTT. This codes for CASSQDIGTEAFF.

This clonotype was found a few times. The chain has TRBV6-5 and TRBJ1-2; D uncertain. Trimming removed 3 bases from V and 5 bases from J, with 4 bases in between. The germline V gene has CDR1 MNHEY and CDR2 SVGAGI. CDR3 size: 11 residues. CDR3 nucleotides: TGTGCCAGCAGTTATGGGTATGGCTACACCTTC. Translating it yields CASSYGYGYTF.

Here the CDR3 DNA reads TGTGCCAGCAGTCCCCAGGGGCAGGGGCTCTACGAGCAGTACTTC. Its translation: CASSPQGQGLYEQYF. The chain couples TRBV12-3 or TRBV12-4 to TRBJ2-7; D might be TRBD1 (6 bases). CDR3 length: 15 residues. The V gene lost 5 bases and the J gene lost 3 bases, with 17 bases spanning the gap.

This clonotype occurred a few times. The chain combines TRBV6-6 with TRBJ2-3; the match to TRBD1 covers 11 bases. Trimming took 6 bases from V and 5 from J; bases not matched to a gene: 7. This CDR3 spans 15 amino acids. The germline CDR1 and CDR2 sequences are MNHNY and SVGAGI (reference sequence). The DNA of the CDR3 is TGTGCCAGCAGGGCGGACAGGGGGCAAAGAGATACGCAGTATTTT. This translates into CASRADRGQRDTQYF.